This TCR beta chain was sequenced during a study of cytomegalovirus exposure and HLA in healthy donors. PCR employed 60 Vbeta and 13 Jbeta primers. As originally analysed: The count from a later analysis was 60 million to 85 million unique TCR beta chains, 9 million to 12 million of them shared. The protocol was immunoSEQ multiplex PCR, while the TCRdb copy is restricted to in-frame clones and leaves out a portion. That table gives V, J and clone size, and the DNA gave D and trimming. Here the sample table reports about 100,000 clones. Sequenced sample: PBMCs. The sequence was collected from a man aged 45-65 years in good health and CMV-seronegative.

CDR3 in DNA: TGTGCCAGCCGAGGGACAGGAAATCAGCCCCAGCATTTT. This gives the protein CASRGTGNQPQHF. The gene calls are TRBV27 and TRBJ1-5; 8 positions match TRBD1. The germline V gene has CDR1 MNHEY and CDR2 SMNVEV (reference sequence). Trimming took 8 bases from V and 4 from J; bases not matched to a gene: 4. The CDR3 is 13 amino acids.